This T cell receptor (beta chain) comes out of a study of T cells after yellow fever vaccination. Findings of the study overall: A faster peak, day 5 versus 15, was reached by the weaker secondary response.

In regard to this clonotype: Its antigen is not known.

TCRdb used MiXCR to reprocess the 5' RACE reads, holding one entry per CDR3 protein. The sample consists of 300,000 to 400,000 distinct CDR3 sequences, 9.5% to 15% of them appearing once. Looked up from germline, CDR1 is SGHAT and CDR2 is FQNNGV. The CDR3 loop spans 13 amino acids. V lost 10 bases to trimming and J lost 1 base, with 13 bases between them. Here the sequenced sample was CD4+ T cells sorted from PBMCs, taken 15 days after the yellow fever booster vaccination. The rearrangement joins TRBV11-2 to TRBJ2-5; D gene uncertain. This sequence was found in a man aged 18 to 29 who received the YFV17D yellow fever vaccine. The CDR3 loop is CATQGGIQETQYF. The CDR3 nucleotides read TGTGCCACCCAAGGTGGAATCCAAGAGACCCAGTACTTC.